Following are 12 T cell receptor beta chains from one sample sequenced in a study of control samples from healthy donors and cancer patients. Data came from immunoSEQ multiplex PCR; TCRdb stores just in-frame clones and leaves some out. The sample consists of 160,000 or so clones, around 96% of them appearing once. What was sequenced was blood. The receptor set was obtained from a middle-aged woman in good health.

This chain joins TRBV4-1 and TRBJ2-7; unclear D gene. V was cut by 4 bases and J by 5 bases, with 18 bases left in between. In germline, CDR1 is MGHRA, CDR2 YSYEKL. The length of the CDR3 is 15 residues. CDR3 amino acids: CASSRELILLDEQYF. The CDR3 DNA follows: TGCGCCAGCAGCCGAGAACTAATCCTCCTCGACGAGCAGTACTTC.

For the CDR3, the DNA is TGTGCCAGCAGCCTTTTCGACAAGAACACTGAAGCTTTCTTT. Translation gives CASSLFDKNTEAFF. V gene TRBV3-1 (or the pseudogene TRBV3-2) combines with J gene TRBJ1-1; D call uncertain. With 4 bases removed from V and 1 base from J, the gap between germline ends came to 10 bases. Germline-derived CDR1 and CDR2 are LGHDT and YNNKEL (reference sequence). The CDR3 loop spans 14 amino acids.

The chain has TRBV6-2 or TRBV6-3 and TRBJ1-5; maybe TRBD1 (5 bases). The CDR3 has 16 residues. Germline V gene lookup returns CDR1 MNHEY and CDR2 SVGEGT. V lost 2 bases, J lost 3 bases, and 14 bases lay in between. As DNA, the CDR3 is TGTGCCAGCAGTTACGGGGCCAGAGGGAACAATCAGCCCCAGCATTTT. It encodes CASSYGARGNNQPQHF.

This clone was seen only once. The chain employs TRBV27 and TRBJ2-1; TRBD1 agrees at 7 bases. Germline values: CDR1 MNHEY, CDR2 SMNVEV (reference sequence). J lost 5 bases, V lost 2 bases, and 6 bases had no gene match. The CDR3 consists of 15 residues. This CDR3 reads CASSLRDRPHNEQFF. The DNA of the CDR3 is TGTGCCAGCAGTTTAAGGGACAGACCACACAATGAGCAGTTCTTC.

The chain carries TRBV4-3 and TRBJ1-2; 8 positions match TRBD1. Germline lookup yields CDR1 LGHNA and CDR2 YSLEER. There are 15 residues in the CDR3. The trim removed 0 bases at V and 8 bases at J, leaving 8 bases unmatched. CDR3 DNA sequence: TGCGCCAGCAGCCAAGATTTGGGGACAGGTTCCGGCTACACCTTC. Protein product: CASSQDLGTGSGYTF.

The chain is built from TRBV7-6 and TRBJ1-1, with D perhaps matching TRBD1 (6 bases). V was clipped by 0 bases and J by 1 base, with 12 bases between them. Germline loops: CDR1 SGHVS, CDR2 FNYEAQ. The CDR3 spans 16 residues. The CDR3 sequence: CASSLAPGARNTEAFF. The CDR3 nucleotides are TGTGCCAGCAGCTTAGCGCCAGGGGCGAGGAACACTGAAGCTTTCTTT.

The CDR3: CATVGGLGYEQYF. As DNA, the CDR3 is TGTGCCACCGTGGGAGGGCTTGGGTACGAGCAGTACTTC. The V call is TRBV6-5, the J call TRBJ2-7; 7 nucleotides align to TRBD2. Germline assignment: CDR1 MNHEY and CDR2 SVGAGI. The CDR3 spans 13 residues. Trimming at V came to 10 bases and at J to 4 bases, leaving 10 bases not matched to a gene.

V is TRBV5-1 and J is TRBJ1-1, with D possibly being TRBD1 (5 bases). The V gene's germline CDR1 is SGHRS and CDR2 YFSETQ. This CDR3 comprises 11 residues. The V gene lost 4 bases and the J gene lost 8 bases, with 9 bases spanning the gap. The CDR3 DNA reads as TGCGCCAGCAGCGAGCGGGGGGAAGCTTTCTTT. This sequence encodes CASSERGEAFF.

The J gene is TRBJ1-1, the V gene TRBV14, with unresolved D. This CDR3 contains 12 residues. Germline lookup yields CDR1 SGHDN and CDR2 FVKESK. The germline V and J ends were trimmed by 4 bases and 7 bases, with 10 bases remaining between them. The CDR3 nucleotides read TGTGCCAGCAGCCCTTGGGCCCATGAAGCTTTCTTT. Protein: CASSPWAHEAFF.

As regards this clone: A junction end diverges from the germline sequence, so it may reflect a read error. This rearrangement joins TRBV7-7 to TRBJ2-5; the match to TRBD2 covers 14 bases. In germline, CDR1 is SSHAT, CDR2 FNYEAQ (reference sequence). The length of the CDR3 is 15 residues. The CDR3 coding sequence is TGTGCTAGCAGCCCGGGACTAGCGGGAGCGGCGACCCAGTACTTC. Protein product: CASSPGLAGAATQYF.

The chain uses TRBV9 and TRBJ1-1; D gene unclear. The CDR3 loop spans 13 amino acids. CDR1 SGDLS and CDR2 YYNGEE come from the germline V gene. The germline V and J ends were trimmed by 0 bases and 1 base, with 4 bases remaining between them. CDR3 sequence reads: CASSVVSNTEAFF. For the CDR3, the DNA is TGTGCCAGCAGCGTAGTCTCGAACACTGAAGCTTTCTTT.

DNA of the CDR3: TGTGCCAGCAGTGACGAAAGAGCCAATCAGCCCCAGCATTTT. As protein: CASSDERANQPQHF. This chain connects TRBV25-1 to TRBJ1-5; D remains ambiguous. This CDR3 has 14 residues. Trimming left V 3 bases short and J 3 bases short, with 9 bases between. Germline V gene sequence: CDR1 MGHDK, CDR2 SYGVNS.